This is a list of T cell receptor beta chains from one sample in a study of shared clonotypes between healthy human individuals. Assay used: immunoSEQ multiplex PCR; TCRdb lists only in-frame clones, some missing. The table records roughly 2,000,000 clones, 80% to 95% of them present only once. Sequencing was done on a sample of naive CD8+ T cells from PBMCs. The source is a man aged 18 to 30 in good health. Some clones in this sample may be carry-over from other donors' samples. Both conserved end residues are part of each CDR3. Fields, in order: V gene, CDR3 protein.

V: TRBV7-8
CDR3: CASSYRTKRSPGELFF

V: TRBV7-9
CDR3: CASSRPGGGIVNEQFF

V: TRBV30
CDR3: CAWSVQGGLAGGSTDTQYF

V: TRBV28
CDR3: CASRRRDRNHFSSYNEQFF

V: TRBV7-9
CDR3: CASSPRQDRSGELFF

V: TRBV9
CDR3: CASSVETALNTEAFF

V: TRBV6-5
CDR3: CASSPTETGIYEQFF

V: TRBV19
CDR3: CASSMSSGNYEQYF

V: TRBV29-1
CDR3: CSAGDSSYEQYF

V: TRBV27
CDR3: CASSPRTALTPYGYTF

V: TRBV19
CDR3: CASSPSGSHEQYF

V: TRBV29-1
CDR3: CSAYGLAGADTQYF

V: TRBV5-6
CDR3: CASSSDPGTGRKQFF

V: TRBV29-1
CDR3: CSVSDGFVYGW

V: TRBV11-1
CDR3: CASSHGGTQPQHF

V: TRBV6-1
CDR3: CASSPPRAKDTQYF

V: TRBV9
CDR3: CASSLSGGSYEQYF

V: TRBV19
CDR3: CASSFRPREQFF

V: TRBV5-5
CDR3: CASSSDRGSSYEQYF

V: TRBV28
CDR3: CASSLFSSRYEQYF